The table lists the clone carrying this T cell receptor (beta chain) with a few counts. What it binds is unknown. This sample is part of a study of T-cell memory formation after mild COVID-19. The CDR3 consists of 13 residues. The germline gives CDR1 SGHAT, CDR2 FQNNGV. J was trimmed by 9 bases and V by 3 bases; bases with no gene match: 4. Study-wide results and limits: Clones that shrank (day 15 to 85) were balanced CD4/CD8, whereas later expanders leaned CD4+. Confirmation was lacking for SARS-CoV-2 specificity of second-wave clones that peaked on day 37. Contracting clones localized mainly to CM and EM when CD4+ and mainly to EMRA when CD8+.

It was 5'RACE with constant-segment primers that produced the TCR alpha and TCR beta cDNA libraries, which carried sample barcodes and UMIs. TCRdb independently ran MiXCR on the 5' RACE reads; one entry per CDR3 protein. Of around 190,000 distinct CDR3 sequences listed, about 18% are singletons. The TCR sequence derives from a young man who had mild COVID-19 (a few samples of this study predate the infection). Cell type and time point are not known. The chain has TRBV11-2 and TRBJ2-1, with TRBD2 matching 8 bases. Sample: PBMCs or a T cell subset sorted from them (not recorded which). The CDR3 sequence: CASSFTSGSEQFF. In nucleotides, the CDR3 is TGTGCCAGCAGCTTCACTAGCGGCAGTGAGCAGTTCTTC.